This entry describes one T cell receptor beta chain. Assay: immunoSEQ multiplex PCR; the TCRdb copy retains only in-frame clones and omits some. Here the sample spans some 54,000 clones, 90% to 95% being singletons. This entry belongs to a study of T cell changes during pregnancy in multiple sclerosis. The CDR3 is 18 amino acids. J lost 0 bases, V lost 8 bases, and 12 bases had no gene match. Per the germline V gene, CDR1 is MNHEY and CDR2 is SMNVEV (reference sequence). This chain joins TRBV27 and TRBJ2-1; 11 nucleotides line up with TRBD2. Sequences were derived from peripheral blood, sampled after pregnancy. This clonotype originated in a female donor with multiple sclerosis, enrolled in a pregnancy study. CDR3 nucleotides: TGTGCCAGCGGGACTAGCGGACCCCTCATGAGCTCCTACAATGAGCAGTTCTTC. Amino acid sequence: CASGTSGPLMSSYNEQFF.